Listed here are 4 T cell receptor beta chains from one sample, sequenced in a study of shared clonotypes between healthy human individuals. CD8 cells classed as naive were CD45RO-negative and positively selected for CCR7, excluding terminally differentiated effector memory CD45RA+ cells. The table came from immunoSEQ multiplex PCR; TCRdb's copy has only in-frame clones and leaves some out. The sample has approximately 600,000 clones; roughly 95% are singletons. The sample comprised naive CD8+ T cells sorted from blood. Receptors were obtained from a woman aged 25 to 39 in good health.

The chain recombines TRBV28 with TRBJ2-2, with D tentatively TRBD1 or TRBD2 (5 bases each). There are 15 residues in the CDR3. Looked up from germline, CDR1 is MDHEN and CDR2 is SYDVKM. V was clipped by 6 bases and J by 5 bases, with 16 bases between them. CDR3 loop: CASREDMSRTGELFF. DNA of the CDR3: TGTGCCAGCAGGGAGGACATGTCTAGGACCGGGGAGCTGTTTTTT.

For the CDR3, the DNA is TGTGCCAGCAGCGGATACAGGGGTCCCGGCTATGGCTACACCTTC. It translates to CASSGYRGPGYGYTF. The chain has TRBV9 and TRBJ1-2; 7 bases line up with TRBD1. The trim removed 3 bases at V and 4 bases at J, leaving 9 bases unmatched. The CDR3 has 15 residues. The germline CDR1 and CDR2 sequences are SGDLS and YYNGEE.

This chain's CDR3 is CASSLAGGGVYQETQYF. The CDR3 nucleotides are TGTGCCAGCAGCTTAGCGGGCGGCGGGGTGTACCAAGAGACCCAGTACTTC. The gene calls are TRBV7-2 and TRBJ2-5; a possible D gene is TRBD2 (6 bases). Germline V CDR1 and CDR2: SGHTA, FQGNSA. This CDR3 is 17 amino acids long. V gave up 0 bases and J gave up 0 bases, with 14 bases separating them.

This rearrangement joins TRBV5-1 to TRBJ2-7, with 16 bases fitting TRBD2. The germline V gene encodes CDR1 SGHRS and CDR2 YFSETQ. V trimming: 2 bases; J trimming: 2 bases; junction bases outside the gene matches: 10. This CDR3 contains 19 residues. CDR3 region: CASSLTGGLAGGPPYEQYF. In DNA form, the CDR3 reads TGCGCCAGCAGCTTAACAGGGGGACTAGCGGGAGGGCCTCCCTACGAGCAGTACTTC. Full variable domain (outside the CDR3, taken from reference TRBV5-1 and TRBJ2-7): KAGVTQTPRYLIKTRGQQVTLSCSPISGHRSVSWYQQTPGQGLQFLFEYFSETQRNKGNFPGRFSGRQFSNSRSEMNVSTLELGDSALYLCASSLTGGLAGGPPYEQYFGPGTRLTVT.